Listed here are 9 T cell receptor beta chains from one sample, sequenced in a study of persistence of HIV-infected CD4 T cells. These receptors lack a known antigen. The stimulus was lysate of CMV-infected fibroblasts, approximately 9.6 ug/mL. Memory cells lacking CD40L and CD69 with high CD45RO were sorted. The libraries were made with immunoSEQ version 4 in survey mode. The repertoire was sequenced with immunoSEQ multiplex PCR; TCRdb's copy has only in-frame clones and lacks some. The table lists 48,000 or so clones, 75% to 85% of them singletons, with around 3% in the top ten. The material was CD4+ T cells sorted from PBMCs after approximately 19-hour stimulation, obtained from a patient who received antiretroviral therapy. These receptors originate from an adult man with HIV who was CMV-seropositive.

This clone was found a few times. The V gene is TRBV7-9, the J gene TRBJ1-3, with D unclear. The germline CDR1 and CDR2 sequences are SEHNR and FQNEAQ (reference sequence). Trimming cost V 5 bases and J 4 bases, with 15 bases left between them. The CDR3 has 15 amino acids. The CDR3 DNA is TGTGCCAGCAGCCTACTCGATGGGGTCGGAAACACCATATATTTT. It yields the protein CASSLLDGVGNTIYF.

The rearrangement joins TRBV19 to TRBJ1-5; D is possibly TRBD1 (6 bases). The CDR3 has 16 amino acids. The V end was cut by 3 bases, the J end by 2 bases, with 14 bases between. Germline values: CDR1 LNHDA, CDR2 SQIVND (reference sequence). The CDR3 reads CASSIPTGMGNQPQHF. The CDR3 DNA reads as TGTGCCAGTAGTATCCCCACAGGGATGGGCAATCAGCCCCAGCATTTT. The whole variable domain, filled in from reference TRBV19 and TRBJ1-5, reads DGGITQSPKYLFRKEGQNVTLSCEQNLNHDAMYWYRQDPGQGLRLIYYSQIVNDFQKGDIAEGYSVSREKKESFPLTVTSAQKNPTAFYLCASSIPTGMGNQPQHFGDGTRLSIL.

The V gene is TRBV4-2, the J gene TRBJ1-5; possibly TRBD1 for D (5 bases). The CDR3 runs to 16 residues. V was shortened by 0 bases and J by 1 base, with 10 bases between the two germline ends. CDR1 is LGHNA and CDR2 is YNFKEQ in the germline V gene. Written as DNA, the CDR3 is TGTGCCAGCAGCCAAGAAGAGGGGAAGAGCAATCAGCCCCAGCATTTT. This gives the protein CASSQEEGKSNQPQHF.

This clone was detected once. The J gene is TRBJ2-7, the V gene TRBV3-1 (or the pseudogene TRBV3-2), with 7 bases that match TRBD1. The CDR3 covers 15 residues. CDR1 and CDR2 from the germline V gene are LGHDT and YNNKEL (reference sequence). V lost 0 bases and J lost 3; bases outside the gene matches: 5. The CDR3 sequence: CASSQEAGQVYEQYF. In nucleotides, the CDR3 is TGTGCCAGCAGCCAAGAAGCCGGACAGGTCTACGAGCAGTACTTC.

The chain combines TRBV21-1 with TRBJ1-1. TRBV21-1 is shown as a pseudogene. The CDR3 is 18 residues long. CDR3 in DNA: TGTGCCAGCAGCAAGGGGATTTTGGACTCATTCATGAACACTGAAGCTTTCTTT. Its protein is CASSKGILDSFMNTEAFF.

The V gene is TRBV11-2, the J gene TRBJ2-7, with TRBD1 identical over 9 bases. V gave up 1 base and J gave up 3 bases; unmatched junction bases: 7. Germline loops: CDR1 SGHAT, CDR2 FQNNGV. The CDR3 is 16 amino acids. The CDR3 nucleotides are TGTGCCAGCAGCTTAGGTTGGGGGACAGGGTACTACGAGCAGTACTTC. It codes for CASSLGWGTGYYEQYF.

The J gene is TRBJ2-7, the V gene TRBV10-1; D perhaps matches TRBD1 (5 bases). V was cut by 7 bases and J by 0 bases, with 10 bases left in between. The germline V gene encodes CDR1 WNHNN and CDR2 SYGVQD (reference sequence). The CDR3 runs 13 residues. The CDR3 spells CASMHRSSYEQYF. The CDR3 nucleotides are TGCGCCAGCATGCACAGGAGCTCCTACGAGCAGTACTTC.

The genes are TRBV28 and TRBJ2-1; the match to TRBD1 covers 7 bases. The CDR3 consists of 14 residues. Germline values: CDR1 MDHEN, CDR2 SYDVKM. V lost 10 bases and J lost 7; bases outside the gene matches: 13. As DNA, the CDR3 is TGTGCCACCTGGTCCGGGACAGAAGCTAATGAGCAGTTCTTC. The encoded protein is CATWSGTEANEQFF.

The chain employs TRBV6-5 and TRBJ2-7; D is undetermined. This CDR3 contains 12 residues. Looked up from germline, CDR1 is MNHEY and CDR2 is SVGAGI. Trimming removed 2 bases from V and 5 bases from J, with 7 bases in between. The CDR3 here is CASSYKGNEQYF. CDR3 coding DNA: TGTGCCAGCAGTTACAAGGGAAACGAGCAGTACTTC.